This T cell receptor beta chain was sequenced for a study of blood T cells in healthy people across ages. The sample, about 9.7 milliliters of peripheral blood, was drawn from each donor. A second PCR of 7 to 11 cycles used a sample-barcoded 5' primer and a J-beta primer mix. TCRdb processed the 5' RACE reads anew with MiXCR; each CDR3 protein has one entry. The sample consists of about 780,000 distinct CDR3 sequences, under 80% of them appearing once. The origin of this receptor is a man aged 30 to 39 in good health. Sequencing input: blood.

This CDR3 reads CASSGTGVQETQYF. The CDR3 DNA sequence: TGTGCCAGCAGTGGGACAGGGGTCCAAGAGACCCAGTACTTC. This sequence joins TRBV25-1 and TRBJ2-5, with 9 bases lining up with TRBD1. Germline V gives CDR1 MGHDK, CDR2 SYGVNS. V trimming: 4 bases; J trimming: 1 base; junction bases outside the gene matches: 1. This CDR3 spans 14 amino acids.